One and the same sample provided the 18 T cell receptor beta chains below, sequenced in a study of T cells in Graves' hyperthyroidism and ophthalmopathy. The CDR3 regions of TCR beta were amplified from RNA transcripts. TCR CDR3 regions were first amplified by RT-PCR with HTBI primers. TCRdb used MiXCR to reprocess the multiplex PCR reads, holding one entry per CDR3 protein. The repertoire consists of about 560,000 distinct CDR3 sequences, with 15% to 20% occurring once and the leading ten covering more than 15%. Input material: blood. The receptors shown here come from a woman in her late teens or twenties with Graves' hyperthyroidism.

This clonotype was counted ten times or more. V gene TRBV12-3 or TRBV12-4 combines with J gene TRBJ2-7; maybe TRBD2 (5 bases). Between the trimmed V and J ends, which lost 7 bases and 2 bases, there was a span of 15 bases. This CDR3 has 14 residues. The CDR3 DNA is TGTGCCAGCAAATTGTCGGGAACACCCTACGAGCAGTACTTC. It specifies CASKLSGTPYEQYF.

This clonotype was picked up many times. The gene calls are TRBV6-2 or TRBV6-3 and TRBJ1-1; possible D gene TRBD1, 6 bases. Looked up from germline, CDR1 is MNHEY and CDR2 is SVGEGT. Deletions cut 2 bases from V and 9 bases from J, with 34 bases between. The CDR3 spans 20 residues. The CDR3 nucleotides are TGTGCCAGCAGTTACAGGGCCCCGACAGGCCCGATTGGCGGGTACGACAAAGCTTTCTTT. Amino acids: CASSYRAPTGPIGGYDKAFF.

This clonotype came up a few times. The chain employs TRBV19 and TRBJ2-5, with 9 bases lining up with TRBD1. The CDR3 runs 16 residues. CDR1 is LNHDA, CDR2 SQIVND, per germline (reference sequence). In nucleotides, the CDR3 is TGTGCTCATCATTGCCCGACAGGGGGTTTAGGGGAGACCCAGTACTTC. It yields the protein CAHHCPTGGLGETQYF.

V usage is TRBV20-1 and J usage is TRBJ2-7; TRBD1 matches at 8 bases. The junction had 13 bases not matched to a gene; V was cut back by 2 bases and J by 4 bases. The germline V gene encodes CDR1 DFQATT and CDR2 SNEGSKA (reference sequence). The CDR3 has 16 amino acids. CDR3 loop: CSARPIQTGVLYEQYF. Written as DNA, the CDR3 is TGCAGTGCTAGACCCATTCAGACAGGGGTTTTATACGAGCAGTACTTC.

In its sample, this clonotype was seen a few times. The chain carries TRBV20-1 and TRBJ2-1; 8 bases align to TRBD2. Trimming cost V 5 bases and J 8 bases; bases outside gene matches: 11. In germline, CDR1 is DFQATT, CDR2 SNEGSKA (reference sequence). The CDR3 covers 14 residues. Here the CDR3 DNA reads TGCAGTGCTCTCCCAGCGGGAGATCTAGATGAGCAGTTCTTC. Encoded protein: CSALPAGDLDEQFF.

Many counts were recorded for this clonotype. The chain uses TRBV18 and TRBJ2-3; 8 bases match TRBD2. CDR3 size: 15 residues. The trim removed 6 bases at V and 0 bases at J, leaving 5 bases unmatched. Per the germline V gene, CDR1 is KGHSH and CDR2 is LQKENI. This CDR3 reads CASSYIAGSTDTQYF. CDR3 coding DNA: TGTGCCAGCTCGTACATAGCGGGGAGCACAGATACGCAGTATTTT.

This chain uses TRBV29-1 with TRBJ2-3; D ambiguous. The CDR3 spans 12 residues. V lost 4 bases and J 1 base, leaving 6 bases between the germline ends. Germline assignment: CDR1 SQVTM and CDR2 ANQGSEA. The chain's CDR3 is CSVGGGTDTQYF. The CDR3 nucleotides are TGCAGCGTTGGTGGGGGCACAGATACGCAGTATTTT.

This clonotype has at least ten counts. The rearrangement links TRBV18 to TRBJ1-1, with D uncertain. The CDR3 contains 12 residues. CDR1 KGHSH and CDR2 LQKENI come from the germline V gene. V lost 1 base and J 3 bases, leaving 3 bases between the germline ends. CDR3 sequence: CASSPLYTEAFF. In DNA form, the CDR3 reads TGTGCCAGCTCACCACTGTACACTGAAGCTTTCTTT.

This clonotype was observed a few times. V and J are TRBV7-9 and TRBJ2-3; possibly TRBD1 for D (5 bases). V lost 2 bases and J lost 3, with 12 bases in between. Germline CDR1 reads SEHNR; CDR2 reads FQNEAQ (reference sequence). The CDR3 consists of 15 residues. The DNA for the CDR3 is TGTGCCAGCAGCTTAATACTGGACAATACAGATACGCAGTATTTT. It translates to CASSLILDNTDTQYF.

This clonotype showed up many times. This chain joins TRBV28 and TRBJ2-7; either TRBD1 or TRBD2 may supply D (6 bases each). The CDR3 spans 15 residues. CDR1 and CDR2 from the germline V gene are MDHEN and SYDVKM. V lost 7 bases to trimming and J lost 4 bases, with 20 bases between them. DNA for the CDR3: TGTGCCAGCACTGAAGGGGGGCAGGGTAGATACGAGCAGTACTTC. Translated: CASTEGGQGRYEQYF.

This clonotype was observed at least ten times. The V gene is TRBV2, the J gene TRBJ2-7, with D possibly being TRBD2 (5 bases). Germline assignment: CDR1 SNHLY and CDR2 FYNNEI. V lost 4 bases and J 2 bases, leaving 6 bases between the germline ends. This CDR3 has 12 residues. CDR3 sequence (DNA): TGTGCCAGCAGTGCGGGGACCTACGAGCAGTACTTC. Translation gives CASSAGTYEQYF.

This clonotype was detected a few times. This may be a read error: a much more frequent sequence differs by one nucleotide. V gene TRBV18 combines with J gene TRBJ2-7, with D uncertain. The CDR3 runs 12 residues. Germline V lookup: CDR1 KGHSH, CDR2 LQKENI. The CDR3 loop reads CPSSPRRGEQYF. CDR3 in DNA: TGTCCCAGCTCACCACGACGCGGCGAGCAGTACTTC.

This clonotype was seen at least ten times. The genes are TRBV28 and TRBJ1-5, with D uncertain. CDR3 length: 14 residues. The germline gives CDR1 MDHEN, CDR2 SYDVKM. Deletions cut 6 bases from V and 5 bases from J, with 14 bases between. Here the CDR3 reads CASSDPPGDQPQHF. CDR3 in DNA: TGTGCCAGCAGCGATCCTCCGGGTGATCAGCCCCAGCATTTT.

The chain links TRBV5-1 to TRBJ1-4, with unresolved D. Germline V gene data show CDR1 as SGHRS and CDR2 as YFSETQ. Trimming stripped 5 bases from V and 4 bases from J, with 15 bases between. The CDR3 sequence is 15 residues long. CDR3 DNA sequence: TGCGCCAGCAGAAGGCCGGAGGAGGTTAATGAAAAACTGTTTTTT. Translation: CASRRPEEVNEKLFF. Full variable domain (rest looked up from reference TRBV5-1 and TRBJ1-4): KAGVTQTPRYLIKTRGQQVTLSCSPISGHRSVSWYQQTPGQGLQFLFEYFSETQRNKGNFPGRFSGRQFSNSRSEMNVSTLELGDSALYLCASRRPEEVNEKLFFGSGTQLSVL.

Many counts were recorded for this clonotype. As DNA, the CDR3 is TGTGCCAGCAGCATGACGTTCACCACTGAAGCTTTCTTT. It specifies CASSMTFTTEAFF. The V and J genes are TRBV28 and TRBJ1-1, with D unresolved. This CDR3 contains 13 residues. Looked up from germline, CDR1 is MDHEN and CDR2 is SYDVKM. V was cut by 6 bases and J by 4 bases, with 12 bases left in between. Supplemented by reference TRBV28 and TRBJ1-1, the full variable domain reads DVKVTQSSRYLVKRTGEKVFLECVQDMDHENMFWYRQDPGLGLRLIYFSYDVKMKEKGDIPEGYSVSREKKERFSLILESASTNQTSMYLCASSMTFTTEAFFGQGTRLTVV.

The chain's CDR3 is CSASPWNTEAFF. The CDR3 region has the DNA TGCAGTGCTAGTCCTTGGAACACTGAAGCTTTCTTT. The V call is TRBV20-1, the J call TRBJ1-1; D is ambiguous. CDR1 and CDR2 from the germline V gene are DFQATT and SNEGSKA (reference sequence). The length of the CDR3 is 12 residues. Deletions cut 3 bases from V and 1 base from J, with 6 bases between.

Many counts were recorded for this clonotype. This rearrangement joins TRBV28 to TRBJ2-5; TRBD1 or TRBD2 may be the D gene (7 bases each). CDR1 and CDR2 from the germline V gene are MDHEN and SYDVKM. The CDR3 loop spans 14 amino acids. Trimming removed 5 bases from V and 3 bases from J, with 13 bases in between. CDR3 sequence: CASSRQGGEETQYF. The CDR3 DNA sequence: TGTGCCAGCAGTCGTCAGGGGGGGGAAGAGACCCAGTACTTC.

This clonotype was picked up many times. In DNA form, the CDR3 reads TGTGCCACCAGCGATGCACGGGACAGGGGGCTGTACGAGCAGTACTTC. It specifies CATSDARDRGLYEQYF. This chain uses TRBV15 with TRBJ2-7, with 12 nucleotides matching TRBD1. The ends lost 5 bases at V and 4 bases at J; junction bases unmatched: 9. Germline CDR1 is LNHNV and CDR2 is YYDKDF (reference sequence). This CDR3 is 16 amino acids long.